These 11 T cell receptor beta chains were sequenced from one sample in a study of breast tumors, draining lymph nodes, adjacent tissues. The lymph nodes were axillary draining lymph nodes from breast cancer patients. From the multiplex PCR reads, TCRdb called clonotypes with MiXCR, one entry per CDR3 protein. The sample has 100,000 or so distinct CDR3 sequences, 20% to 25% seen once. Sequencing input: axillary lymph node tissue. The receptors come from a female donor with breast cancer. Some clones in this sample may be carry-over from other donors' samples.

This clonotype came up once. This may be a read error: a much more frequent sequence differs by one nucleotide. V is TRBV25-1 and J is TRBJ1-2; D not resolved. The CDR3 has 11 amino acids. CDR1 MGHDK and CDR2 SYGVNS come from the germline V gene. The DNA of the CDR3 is TGTGCCGGCAGTGAGGTCTATGGCTACACCTTC. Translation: CAGSEVYGYTF.

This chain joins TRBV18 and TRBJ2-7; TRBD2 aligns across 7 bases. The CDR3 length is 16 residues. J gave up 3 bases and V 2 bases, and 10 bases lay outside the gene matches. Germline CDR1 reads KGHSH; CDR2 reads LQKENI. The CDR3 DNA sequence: TGTGCCAGCTCACCATTGGCGGGAGTTGTAAGCTACGAGCAGTACTTC. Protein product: CASSPLAGVVSYEQYF.

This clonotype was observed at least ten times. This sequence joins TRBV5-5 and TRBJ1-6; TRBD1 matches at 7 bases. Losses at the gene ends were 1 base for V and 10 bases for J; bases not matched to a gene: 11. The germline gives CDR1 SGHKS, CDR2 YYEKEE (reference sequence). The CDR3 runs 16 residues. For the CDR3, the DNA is TGTGCCAGCAGCTTGTGGGCAGGGGGTGAAGGATCACCCCTCCACTTT. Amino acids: CASSLWAGGEGSPLHF.

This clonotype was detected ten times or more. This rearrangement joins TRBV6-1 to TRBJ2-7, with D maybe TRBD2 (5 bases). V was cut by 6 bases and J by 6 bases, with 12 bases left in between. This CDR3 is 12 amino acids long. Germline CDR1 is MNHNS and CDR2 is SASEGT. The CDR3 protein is CASSRGWAEQYF. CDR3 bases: TGTGCCAGCAGCAGAGGGTGGGCCGAGCAGTACTTC.

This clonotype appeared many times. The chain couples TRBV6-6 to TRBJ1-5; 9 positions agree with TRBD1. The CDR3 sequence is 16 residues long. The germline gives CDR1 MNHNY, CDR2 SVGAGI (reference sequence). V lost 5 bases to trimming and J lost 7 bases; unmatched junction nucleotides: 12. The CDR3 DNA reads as TGTGCCAGCAGTCCCCATACAGGGGGCATAGGGCAGCCCCAGCATTTT. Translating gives CASSPHTGGIGQPQHF.

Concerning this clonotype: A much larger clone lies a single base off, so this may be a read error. The CDR3 coding sequence is TGTGCCAGTAGTACCGACAGGGGGGAAAAACCGTTTTTT. This codes for CASSTDRGEKPFF. This rearrangement joins TRBV19 to TRBJ1-4; TRBD1 aligns across 9 bases. Germline-derived CDR1 and CDR2 are LNHDA and SQIVND (reference sequence). This CDR3 is built from 13 residues.

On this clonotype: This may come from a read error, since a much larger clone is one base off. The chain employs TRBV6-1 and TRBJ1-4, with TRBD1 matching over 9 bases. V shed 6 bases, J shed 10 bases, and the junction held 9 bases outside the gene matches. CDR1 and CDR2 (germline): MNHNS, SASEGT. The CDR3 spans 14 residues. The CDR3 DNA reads TGTGCCAGCAGGCTCGACAGGGGGAAAGGAAAACTGTTTTTT. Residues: CASRLDRGKGKLFF.

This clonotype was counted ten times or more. CDR3 coding DNA: TGTGCCAGCAGCTTGGCCCCTTCTTACAGCTCTGGAAACACCATATATTTT. Translated: CASSLAPSYSSGNTIYF. This sequence joins TRBV5-5 and TRBJ1-3; D is unresolved. This CDR3 spans 17 amino acids. Germline CDR1 and CDR2: SGHKS and YYEKEE (reference sequence). V lost 0 bases, J lost 0 bases, and 13 bases lay in between.

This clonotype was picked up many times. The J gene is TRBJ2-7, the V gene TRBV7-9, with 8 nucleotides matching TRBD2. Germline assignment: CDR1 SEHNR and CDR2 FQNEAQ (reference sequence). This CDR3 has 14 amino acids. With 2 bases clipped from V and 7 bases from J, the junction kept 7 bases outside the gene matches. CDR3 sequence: CASSLTGGPGEQYF. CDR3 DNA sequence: TGTGCCAGCAGCTTAACGGGGGGGCCTGGAGAGCAGTACTTC. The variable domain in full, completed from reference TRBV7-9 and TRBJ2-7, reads DTGVSQNPRHKITKRGQNVTFRCDPISEHNRLYWYRQTLGQGPEFLTYFQNEAQLEKSRLLSDRFSAERPKGSFSTLEIQRTEQGDSAMYLCASSLTGGPGEQYFGPGTRLTVT.

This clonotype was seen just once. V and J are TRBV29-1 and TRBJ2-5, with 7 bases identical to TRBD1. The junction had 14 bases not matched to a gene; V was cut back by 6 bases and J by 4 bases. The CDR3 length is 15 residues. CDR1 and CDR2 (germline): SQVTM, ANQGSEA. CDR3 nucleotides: TGCAGCGTCGAGACCAGACAGGGTTCGCGAGAGACCCAGTACTTC. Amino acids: CSVETRQGSRETQYF.

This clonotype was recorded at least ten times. This CDR3 reads CASSLTVNIQYF. As DNA, the CDR3 is TGCGCCAGCAGCTTGACGGTAAACATTCAGTACTTC. The genes are TRBV5-1 and TRBJ2-4; D gene ambiguous. V shed 1 base and J shed 6 bases, with 5 bases lying between them. The germline CDR1 and CDR2 sequences are SGHRS and YFSETQ. The CDR3 contains 12 residues.